The 20 T cell receptor beta chains below were found in one sample sequenced in a study of blood T cell repertoires in COVID-19. Sequencing was performed with immunoSEQ multiplex PCR; in TCRdb, only in-frame clones are kept and a portion is missing. The sample records 15,000 to 20,000 clones, 70% to 90% being singletons. Sequencing was carried out using peripheral blood. These receptors originate from a human donor in a cohort sampled during active COVID-19.

This clone was observed once. The gene calls are TRBV5-1 and TRBJ2-1; 8 nucleotides agree with TRBD1. V lost 3 bases, J lost 8 bases, and 10 bases stayed unmatched. The CDR3 runs to 15 residues. Per the germline V gene, CDR1 is SGHRS and CDR2 is YFSETQ. CDR3 amino acids: CASSSRTGPSDEQFF. CDR3 DNA: TGCGCCAGCAGCTCCCGGACAGGGCCCAGCGATGAGCAGTTCTTC. The whole variable domain, filled in from reference TRBV5-1 and TRBJ2-1, reads KAGVTQTPRYLIKTRGQQVTLSCSPISGHRSVSWYQQTPGQGLQFLFEYFSETQRNKGNFPGRFSGRQFSNSRSEMNVSTLELGDSALYLCASSSRTGPSDEQFFGPGTRLTVL.

V usage is TRBV9 and J usage is TRBJ2-1; TRBD2 agrees at 12 bases. The V and J ends lost 0 bases and 6 bases, in that order; junction bases with no gene match: 10. Looked up from germline, CDR1 is SGDLS and CDR2 is YYNGEE. The CDR3 extends over 18 amino acids. CDR3 residues: CASSVASPGLAGTNEQFF. The CDR3 DNA follows: TGTGCCAGCAGCGTAGCCTCGCCCGGACTAGCGGGAACCAATGAGCAGTTCTTC.

The chain is built from TRBV5-6 and TRBJ2-1, with 13 bases identical to TRBD2. CDR1 is SGHDT, CDR2 YYEEEE, per germline. Losses at the gene ends were 4 bases for V and 4 bases for J; bases not matched to a gene: 11. The CDR3 is made up of 18 amino acids. CDR3: CASSPGLAGDLDYNEQFF. The CDR3, as DNA: TGTGCCAGCAGCCCCGGACTAGCGGGGGATTTGGATTACAATGAGCAGTTCTTC.

This clone showed up just a few times. The V and J genes are TRBV7-2 and TRBJ1-6; D is uncertain. The CDR3 extends over 15 amino acids. The germline V gene encodes CDR1 SGHTA and CDR2 FQGNSA. Trimming cost V 2 bases and J 10 bases, with 15 bases left between them. For the CDR3, the DNA is TGTGCCAGCAGCTTATTCCTTAGCTCGGGATCACCCCTCCACTTT. Its protein is CASSLFLSSGSPLHF.

The chain carries TRBV7-6 and TRBJ2-7; 7 positions match TRBD1. The CDR3 is 16 amino acids. Germline loops: CDR1 SGHVS, CDR2 FNYEAQ. V lost 4 bases, J lost 0 bases, and 9 bases stayed unmatched. CDR3 DNA: TGTGCCAGCAGCTCTTTGGACAGGCTGGCCTCCTACGAGCAGTACTTC. Translation gives CASSSLDRLASYEQYF.

The J gene is TRBJ1-3, the V gene TRBV9; D is unclear. Trimming took off 4 bases at V and 0 bases at J, with 8 bases between the two ends. The CDR3 spans 14 residues. Germline V gene sequence: CDR1 SGDLS, CDR2 YYNGEE. CDR3 in amino acids: CASSPFSSGNTIYF. For the CDR3, the DNA is TGTGCCAGCAGCCCCTTTTCCTCTGGAAACACCATATATTTT.

The chain recombines TRBV6-5 with TRBJ2-3; 10 bases are a match to TRBD2. The germline V gene encodes CDR1 MNHEY and CDR2 SVGAGI. The CDR3 length is 14 residues. Losses at the gene ends were 10 bases for V and 1 base for J; bases not matched to a gene: 5. The CDR3 sequence is CATRTSGGTDTQYF. DNA of the CDR3: TGTGCCACCAGGACTAGCGGCGGCACAGATACGCAGTATTTT.

The table lists this clone with a count of one. V and J are TRBV5-6 and TRBJ2-1; 8 bases fit TRBD1. The ends lost 0 bases at V and 2 bases at J; junction bases unmatched: 1. Germline values: CDR1 SGHDT, CDR2 YYEEEE. The CDR3 is made up of 15 amino acids. The CDR3: CASSLVGQAYNEQFF. CDR3 coding DNA: TGTGCCAGCAGCTTGGTGGGACAGGCCTACAATGAGCAGTTCTTC.

This clone was recorded a few times. The gene calls are TRBV6-5 and TRBJ2-1; D is perhaps TRBD1 (6 bases). The CDR3 is made up of 14 amino acids. The V end lost 6 bases, the J end lost 2 bases, and 11 bases lay between the germline ends. The germline V gene encodes CDR1 MNHEY and CDR2 SVGAGI. The CDR3 nucleotides read TGTGCCAGCAGAAGACAGGAAACCTACAATGAGCAGTTCTTC. This gives the protein CASRRQETYNEQFF.

J is TRBJ1-6 and V is TRBV7-2, with 9 bases fitting TRBD1. From germline, CDR1 is SGHTA and CDR2 FQGNSA. V dropped 2 bases and J dropped 8; count of bases not matched to a gene: 7. The CDR3 covers 16 residues. The CDR3, as DNA: TGTGCCAGCAGCTTAAATTGGGACAGGGCTGATTCACCCCTCCACTTT. Its protein is CASSLNWDRADSPLHF.

The chain recombines TRBV4-2 with TRBJ2-5, with 12 bases lining up with TRBD2. J gave up 2 bases and V 2 bases, and 12 bases lay outside the gene matches. The CDR3 length is 19 residues. Germline V gene sequence: CDR1 LGHNA, CDR2 YNFKEQ. The CDR3 region has the DNA TGTGCCAGCAGCCAACTAGCGGGGGGGCAAACTTTACCGCAAGAGACCCAGTACTTC. It is translated as CASSQLAGGQTLPQETQYF.

V usage is TRBV19 and J usage is TRBJ2-5, with D perhaps matching TRBD1 (5 bases). Between the trimmed V and J ends, which lost 2 bases and 2 bases, there was a span of 12 bases. The CDR3 is 15 residues long. Germline-derived CDR1 and CDR2 are LNHDA and SQIVND (reference sequence). In nucleotides, the CDR3 is TGTGCCAGTAGTATAATGGCAGGGCAACAAGAGACCCAGTACTTC. Translating gives CASSIMAGQQETQYF.

The chain recombines TRBV9 with TRBJ1-2; TRBD1 might be the D (5 bases). The CDR3 length is 13 residues. V lost 0 bases to trimming and J lost 3 bases, with 6 bases between them. Germline assignment: CDR1 SGDLS and CDR2 YYNGEE. For the CDR3, the DNA is TGTGCCAGCAGCGTAGAAGGGGACTATGGCTACACCTTC. It yields the protein CASSVEGDYGYTF.

V and J are TRBV3-1 (or the pseudogene TRBV3-2) and TRBJ2-5; TRBD2 matches 11 bases. This CDR3 region has 17 residues. Germline CDR1 LGHDT, CDR2 YNNKEL (reference sequence). V shed 1 base, J shed 5 bases, and the junction held 9 bases outside the gene matches. CDR3 nucleotides: TGTGCCAGCAGCCAAGGGAGGGTAGCGGGGGGGACGGAGACCCAGTACTTC. Its translation is CASSQGRVAGGTETQYF.

The chain combines TRBV24-1 with TRBJ2-1, with D possibly being TRBD2 (7 bases). CDR1 KGHDR and CDR2 SFDVKD come from the germline V gene. Trimming pared 6 bases from V and 4 bases from J, leaving 12 bases between. The CDR3 has 14 amino acids. The CDR3 is CATSNGGPYNEQFF. The DNA for the CDR3 is TGTGCCACCAGTAACGGGGGGCCTTACAATGAGCAGTTCTTC.

V and J are TRBV6-6 and TRBJ1-2; TRBD1 might be the D (6 bases). CDR1 and CDR2 from the germline V gene are MNHNY and SVGAGI (reference sequence). Trimming cost V 10 bases and J 1 base, with 16 bases left between them. The CDR3 is 14 amino acids. The CDR3 sequence: CATEDSRVNYGYTF. CDR3 DNA sequence: TGTGCCACCGAGGACAGCCGAGTTAACTATGGCTACACCTTC.

The chain uses TRBV12-3 or TRBV12-4 and TRBJ1-4, with D unclear. The CDR3 runs to 13 residues. With 5 bases removed from V and 7 bases from J, the gap between germline ends came to 11 bases. The CDR3 bases are TGTGCCAGCAGTCGGGGAACCCCTGAAAAACTGTTTTTT. It encodes CASSRGTPEKLFF.

This chain uses TRBV14 with TRBJ2-7; tentative D call: TRBD1 (5 bases). Trimming shortened V by 5 bases and J by 7 bases, and 12 bases separated the two germline ends. The CDR3 length is 12 residues. The germline gives CDR1 SGHDN, CDR2 FVKESK. CDR3 sequence: CASSTGQGEQYF. The DNA for the CDR3 is TGTGCCAGCAGCACAGGACAAGGGGAGCAGTACTTC.

The rearrangement joins TRBV10-3 to TRBJ1-5, with no clear D. Trimming pared 10 bases from V and 4 bases from J, leaving 17 bases between. The CDR3 runs to 14 residues. CDR1 ENHRY and CDR2 SYGVKD come from the germline V gene. The DNA of the CDR3 is TGTGCCACCCAGGCCGCGATAATAAATCAGCCCCAGCATTTT. Encoded protein: CATQAAIINQPQHF.

A remark on this clone: Additional DNA sequences in this sample encode the identical CDR3. The chain combines TRBV9 with TRBJ1-5, with D tentatively TRBD1 (6 bases). The germline V gene encodes CDR1 SGDLS and CDR2 YYNGEE. Trimming shortened V by 2 bases and J by 6 bases, and 12 bases separated the two germline ends. The CDR3 contains 14 residues. The CDR3 DNA reads TGTGCCAGCAGCGTCGGGGGGGCAGGTCAGCCCCAGCATTTT. It encodes CASSVGGAGQPQHF.